This T cell receptor beta chain was documented in a study of human T cells and chemical hapten exposure (dated by TCRdb to the early 2020s). Study-wide context: For sensitization, 2% DPC in acetone was applied to a 2 cm by 2 cm area of upper inner arm skin. Patients additionally received weekly therapeutic DPC doses to the scalp throughout the approximately 25-week study period. Patch testing was done on the upper back using Finn chambers containing 0.01% DPC, and results were scored after 6 days according to International Contact Dermatitis Research Group standards. Most of the patients in the cohort were female, and the cohort covered alopecia areata with under or over 50% scalp involvement, alopecia totalis and alopecia universalis. The libraries were sequenced as a pool, and the TCR yield per sample differed mostly because of small variations in library volumes within the pool. This study followed changes in the peripheral blood TCR repertoire in vivo during primary and secondary sensitization of alopecia patients to the hapten diphenylcyclopropenone (DPC). Blood samples were taken from patients before sensitization (week 0) and then at 2, 6 and about 24 weeks after DPC sensitization. Around 30 alopecia patients provided blood for TCR sequencing at one to four time points (pre-sensitization, 2, 6 and 24 weeks).

Per the germline V gene (reference sequence), DFQATT is the CDR1 and SNEGSKA is the CDR2. The CDR3 holds 13 amino acids from the cysteine to the phenylalanine. The retained sequence is limited to the CDR3, 39 bases, with the frame set at the first base. Trimmed from V: 5 bases; trimmed from J: 11 bases; junction bases lacking a gene match: 12. Taken with the paper, the label for time point translates to: pre-sensitization, week 0. This specimen's treatment or condition label, per the study, means: therapeutic diphenylcyclopropenone sensitization with weekly scalp DPC. Blood at each patch-test visit was drawn before the patch test was applied. Eligible patients were aged 18 to 70, diagnosed with alopecia, deemed suitable for DPC therapy, and excluded if pregnant. Total RNA was extracted from unfractionated whole blood that had been collected in Tempus Blood RNA tubes. On the study overall, not on this receptor specifically: Patch test score was positively correlated with the number of PT1 expanded TCRs, with significance at thresholds 8, 16 and 32 but not at 4. Significantly more large CDR3 similarity clusters were formed by expanded TCRs than by pre-sensitization or healthy control sets, consistent with antigen-driven responses. After repeated subsampling, changes were observed in the strength of the expansion versus patch-test correlation and in the threshold at which the correlation became significant. All patients had alopecia, a presumed autoimmune disease, so their immune response might differ from that of healthy individuals. DPC sensitization did not change the number of TCRs with a frequency above 1 in 1000, and there was no evidence of changes in global repertoire structure.

Receptor libraries were prepared by RACE. Sequenced on a NextSeq 500. Library preparation attached unique molecular identifiers to individual cDNA molecules for quantitative, reproducible TCR counting. For every blood RNA sample, sequencing covered both the TCR alpha and TCR beta chains. As for how the authors treated the data: A median of roughly 98,000 TCRs per sample was observed, with a range of 23,224 to 690,600. The Decombinator software suite was used to annotate the V, J and CDR3 of the TCR reads. For the PS versus PT1 abundance plots, all samples were subsampled to the same number of TCRs (28,000). Expanded TCRs were defined as absent before sensitization and observed at least eight times at the 2-week time point. TCRdb reran the public reads through fastp at Q25 and MiXCR, keeping productive beta chains. Every distinct CDR3 protein forms one entry, paired with its most common genes and DNA. The authors' filters were not applied to this entry. The sample table lists fewer than 140,000 distinct CDR3 sequences, around 12% of them with a count of one. The top ten clones comprise 1.6% of the sample.

This clonotype was seen many times. Its antigen is unknown. No much larger clonotype is one base removed from it; base qualities were not supplied. Here the chain combines TRBV20-1 and TRBJ1-5, with 7 bases aligning to TRBD1. Source: whole blood, taken in connection with sensitization to the hapten diphenylcyclopropenone (DPC). The TCR originated in a woman in her fifties or sixties with alopecia areata. Some clones in this sample may be carry-over from other donors' samples. The CDR3 has the sequence CSAYPGNRGTQHF. The sequenced DNA is TGCAGTGCTTACCCGGGAAACAGGGGAACCCAGCATTTT.